This paragraph reports one T cell receptor beta chain. Its antigen is undetermined. The data stem from a study of cytomegalovirus exposure and HLA in healthy donors. Looking at the study overall: Clustering assigned roughly 81% of the approximately 400 genotyped donors to the Caucasian-associated ancestry cluster. Study-level points and caveats: A further, later analysis showed that HLA-associated TCR beta chains (compared with equally common others) were more clonally expanded. The records held CMV serostatus as the only immune exposure information.

The PCR used 60 Vbeta and 13 Jbeta primers. Here immunoSEQ multiplex PCR was the method, and the copy in TCRdb shows in-frame clones only, minus some. The data contain 150,000 or so clones, roughly 79% of them singletons. The sample comprised PBMCs. The origin of this receptor is a man aged 18-30 years in good health and CMV-seropositive.

The CDR3 DNA follows: TGTGCCAGTAGTATAAAAAGTGTGGGGACAGCAAATTCACCCCTCCACTTT. It encodes CASSIKSVGTANSPLHF. This chain uses TRBV19 with TRBJ1-6; TRBD1 aligns across 7 bases. Germline CDR1 is LNHDA and CDR2 is SQIVND (reference sequence). Unmatched junction bases numbered 11, after V lost 2 bases and J lost 7 bases. The CDR3 spans 17 residues. The full variable domain, its missing parts supplied by reference TRBV19 and TRBJ1-6, is DGGITQSPKYLFRKEGQNVTLSCEQNLNHDAMYWYRQDPGQGLRLIYYSQIVNDFQKGDIAEGYSVSREKKESFPLTVTSAQKNPTAFYLCASSIKSVGTANSPLHFGNGTRLTVT.